The rows below give T cell receptor beta chains drawn from one sample of a study of T-cell reconstitution after alpha-beta-depleted transplantation in children. From the PCR reads, TCRdb called clonotypes with MiXCR, one entry per CDR3 protein. This table has about 580,000 distinct CDR3 sequences, around 23% appearing once. Sequenced here: PBMCs, mostly from graft donor cells, sampled 360 days after TCRalphabeta/CD19-depleted stem cell transplant. The origin of the receptors is a boy younger than two who had a stem cell transplant for acute myeloid leukemia, so the T cells may come from the graft donor. Each CDR3 is given with its conserved first and last residue. The order of the fields is V gene, J gene, clone size, D gene, CDR3 DNA, CDR3 protein. A D gene is named only where the DNA matches it firmly. Not all rows give a size; the values are once, few, many and, for expanded clones, a class.

V: TRBV20-1
J: TRBJ2-5
size: few
D: TRBD1
DNA: TGCAGTGCCCCCCGACAGGGGATAGAGACCCAGTACTTC
CDR3: CSAPRQGIETQYF

V: TRBV29-1
J: TRBJ1-2
size: few
D: .
DNA: TGCAGCGTTGAGGAAGGTGGCTACACCTTC
CDR3: CSVEEGGYTF

V: TRBV7-9
J: TRBJ1-2
size: few
D: .
DNA: TGTGCCAGCAGCTTAGCCGCAGGGACGGATGGCTACACCTTC
CDR3: CASSLAAGTDGYTF

V: TRBV12-3/TRBV12-4
J: TRBJ1-6
size: few
D: .
DNA: TGTGCCAGCACGTCGGCGTGGGGTAATGATTCACCCCTCCACTTT
CDR3: CASTSAWGNDSPLHF

V: TRBV7-3
J: TRBJ2-7
size: .
D: .
DNA: TGTGCCAGCAGCGGAACGTTGGGGAGCGAGCAGTACTTC
CDR3: CASSGTLGSEQYF

V: TRBV21-1
J: TRBJ2-1
size: .
D: .
DNA: TGTGCCGGCCCGGGTCATCTCTGCTCCTACAATGAGCAGTTCTTC
CDR3: CAGPGHLCSYNEQFF

V: TRBV27
J: TRBJ2-2
size: few
D: .
DNA: TGTGCCAGCAGTTTCAGGGGAAGTGTCACCGGGGAGCTGTTTTTT
CDR3: CASSFRGSVTGELFF

V: TRBV20-1
J: TRBJ2-3
size: few
D: .
DNA: TGCAGTGCTCAGGGGGGTATTAGCACAGATACGCAGTATTTT
CDR3: CSAQGGISTDTQYF

V: TRBV5-6
J: TRBJ2-7
size: few
D: .
DNA: TGTGCCAGCAGCGCCGTGAGTCCCTCCTACGAGCAGTACTTC
CDR3: CASSAVSPSYEQYF

V: TRBV20-1
J: TRBJ1-4
size: .
D: .
DNA: TGCAGTGCTAGAGGACAGTTCGCTAATGAAAAACTGTTTTTT
CDR3: CSARGQFANEKLFF

V: TRBV5-1
J: TRBJ2-2
size: .
D: .
DNA: TGCGCCAGCAGCCTAGGTGACACGGACACCGGGGAGCTGTTTTTT
CDR3: CASSLGDTDTGELFF

V: TRBV25-1
J: TRBJ2-5
size: .
D: .
DNA: TGTGCCAGCAGTGCAGTGGAGACCCAGTACTTC
CDR3: CASSAVETQYF

V: TRBV7-3
J: TRBJ2-1
size: few
D: .
DNA: TGTGCCAGCAGCCCCAGTGGGGGGGCCGGTAATGAGCAGTTCTTC
CDR3: CASSPSGGAGNEQFF

V: TRBV4-3
J: TRBJ2-3
size: many
D: .
DNA: TGCGCCAGCAGCCAAGTCGGCTCACCAAGGGGGGATACGCAGTATTTT
CDR3: CASSQVGSPRGDTQYF

V: TRBV12-3/TRBV12-4
J: TRBJ2-5
size: many
D: TRBD1
DNA: TGTGCCAGCAGTCCCTCGGGACAGCTTGGGGAGACCCAGTACTTC
CDR3: CASSPSGQLGETQYF

V: TRBV4-3
J: TRBJ2-3
size: .
D: TRBD1
DNA: TGCGCCAGCAGCCACTTGGGACAGGGTGGAGATACGCAGTATTTT
CDR3: CASSHLGQGGDTQYF

V: TRBV10-3
J: TRBJ2-3
size: once
D: TRBD2
DNA: TGTGCCATCAGTGATGGATCGGGGGGGAATACGCAGTATTTT
CDR3: CAISDGSGGNTQYF

V: TRBV4-3
J: TRBJ2-6
size: .
D: .
DNA: TGCGCCAGCAGCCCGACACTACAGGGGGCCAACGTCCTGACTTTC
CDR3: CASSPTLQGANVLTF

V: TRBV5-6
J: TRBJ2-1
size: few
D: TRBD2
DNA: TGTGCCAGCAGCTCCTTAGCGGGGGGATTCAACAATGAGCAGTTCTTC
CDR3: CASSSLAGGFNNEQFF

V: TRBV6-5
J: TRBJ2-5
size: few
D: .
DNA: TGTGCCAGCAGTTACTCGGGTTACCAAGAGACCCAGTACTTC
CDR3: CASSYSGYQETQYF

V: TRBV12-3/TRBV12-4
J: TRBJ1-4
size: few
D: TRBD1
DNA: TGTGCCAGCAGTTTCCAGGGACAGAAAAATGAAAAACTGTTTTTT
CDR3: CASSFQGQKNEKLFF

V: TRBV7-2
J: TRBJ2-1
size: many
D: TRBD2
DNA: TGTGCCAGCAGACTAGCGGGGAACATCAATGAGCAGTTCTTC
CDR3: CASRLAGNINEQFF

V: TRBV28
J: TRBJ2-5
size: many
D: TRBD2
DNA: TGTGCCAGCAGTTTAGGCCCGACTAGCGGGGGAGAGACCCAGTACTTC
CDR3: CASSLGPTSGGETQYF

V: TRBV12-3/TRBV12-4
J: TRBJ2-3
size: few
D: .
DNA: TGTGCCAGCAGGATTGGCACAGATACGCAGTATTTT
CDR3: CASRIGTDTQYF

V: TRBV7-2
J: TRBJ2-1
size: .
D: .
DNA: TGTGCCACCATAGCGGTTGCCTCCTACAATGAGCAGTTCTTC
CDR3: CATIAVASYNEQFF

V: TRBV5-1
J: TRBJ2-5
size: many
D: .
DNA: TGCGCCAGCAGCTCCGGGCGGGAAGAGACCCAGTACTTC
CDR3: CASSSGREETQYF

V: TRBV5-1
J: TRBJ2-1
size: many
D: .
DNA: TGCGCCAGCAGCTACCCCCACCCTGAGCAGTTCTTC
CDR3: CASSYPHPEQFF

V: TRBV5-1
J: TRBJ1-1
size: few
D: .
DNA: TGCGCCAGCAGCTTGGTCAGGCTCCGGGACACTGAAGCTTTCTTT
CDR3: CASSLVRLRDTEAFF

V: TRBV7-3
J: TRBJ2-1
size: many
D: TRBD1
DNA: TGTGCCAGCAGCTTAGGGGACAGGGGGTATGAGCAGTTCTTC
CDR3: CASSLGDRGYEQFF

V: TRBV2
J: TRBJ2-5
size: .
D: TRBD2
DNA: TGTGCCAGCAGGACTAGCGGGGGGACGGAGACCCAGTACTTC
CDR3: CASRTSGGTETQYF

V: TRBV12-3/TRBV12-4
J: TRBJ1-6
size: many
D: .
DNA: TGTGCCAGCGCCCGCGTAGGAGGAGGTTCACCCCTCCACTTT
CDR3: CASARVGGGSPLHF

V: TRBV12-3/TRBV12-4
J: TRBJ2-3
size: .
D: .
DNA: TGTGCCAGCAGTAGAAGGACGACAGATACGCAGTATTTT
CDR3: CASSRRTTDTQYF

V: TRBV29-1
J: TRBJ2-3
size: many
D: TRBD1
DNA: TGCAGCGTTGAAGGGACAGGGGGCGACACAGATACGCAGTATTTT
CDR3: CSVEGTGGDTDTQYF

V: TRBV6-5
J: TRBJ2-3
size: .
D: .
DNA: TGTGCCAGCAGTTACTCGAACGGGGTGGCAGATACGCAGTATTTT
CDR3: CASSYSNGVADTQYF

V: TRBV19
J: TRBJ1-2
size: .
D: .
DNA: TGTGCCAGTAGTCGAGGAACTGATGGCTACACCTTC
CDR3: CASSRGTDGYTF

V: TRBV7-2
J: TRBJ2-7
size: few
D: .
DNA: TGTGCCAGCAGCTCTAGGACATTCGACGAGCAGTACTTC
CDR3: CASSSRTFDEQYF

V: TRBV29-1
J: TRBJ1-1
size: many
D: .
DNA: TGCAGCGTAATGGGGCGGATGAACACTGAAGCTTTCTTT
CDR3: CSVMGRMNTEAFF

V: TRBV7-2
J: TRBJ2-5
size: .
D: .
DNA: TGTGCCAGCAGCTACCCTCTGACTAGACCCCAAGAGACCCAGTACTTC
CDR3: CASSYPLTRPQETQYF

V: TRBV27
J: TRBJ2-1
size: .
D: .
DNA: TGTGCCAGCAGTATAGGCCCTAGCTCCTACAATGAGCAGTTCTTC
CDR3: CASSIGPSSYNEQFF

V: TRBV6-6
J: TRBJ1-2
size: many
D: .
DNA: TGTGCCAGCAGTTACCAGGATGGTGGCTACACCTTC
CDR3: CASSYQDGGYTF

V: TRBV29-1
J: TRBJ2-3
size: many
D: TRBD2
DNA: TGCAGCGTTGAGGGGCGGGGGGGAAGCACAGATACGCAGTATTTT
CDR3: CSVEGRGGSTDTQYF

V: TRBV18
J: TRBJ2-5
size: .
D: .
DNA: TGTGCCAGCTCACCAGCGGCTAGCGTGGAGGAGACCCAGTACTTC
CDR3: CASSPAASVEETQYF

V: TRBV20-1
J: TRBJ2-5
size: few
D: .
DNA: TGCAGTGCTAGACCGGGACTGAACTTAGAGACCCAGTACTTC
CDR3: CSARPGLNLETQYF

V: TRBV28
J: TRBJ1-2
size: few
D: .
DNA: TGTGCCAGCAGAACAGCGGGGGATACCCACTATGGCTACACCTTC
CDR3: CASRTAGDTHYGYTF

V: TRBV20-1
J: TRBJ2-3
size: many
D: .
DNA: TGCAGTGCTAGAGCTCGTCCTCGCCTCACAGATACGCAGTATTTT
CDR3: CSARARPRLTDTQYF

V: TRBV7-2
J: TRBJ1-4
size: many
D: .
DNA: TGTGCCAGCAGCTTAAGGGGGGCTTATGCAACTAATGAAAAACTGTTTTTT
CDR3: CASSLRGAYATNEKLFF